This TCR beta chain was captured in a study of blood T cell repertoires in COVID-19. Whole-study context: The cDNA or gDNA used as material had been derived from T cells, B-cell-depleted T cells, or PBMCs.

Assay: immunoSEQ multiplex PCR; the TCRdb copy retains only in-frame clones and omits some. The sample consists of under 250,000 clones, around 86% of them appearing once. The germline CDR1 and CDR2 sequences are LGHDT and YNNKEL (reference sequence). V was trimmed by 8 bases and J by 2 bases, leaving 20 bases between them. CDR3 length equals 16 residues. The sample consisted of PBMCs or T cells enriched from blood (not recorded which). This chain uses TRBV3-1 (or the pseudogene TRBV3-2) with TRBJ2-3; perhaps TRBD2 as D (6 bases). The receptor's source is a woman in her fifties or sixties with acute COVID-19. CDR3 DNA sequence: TGTGCCAGCGCGACCCTAACGGGGGAGTCCACAGATACGCAGTATTTT. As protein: CASATLTGESTDTQYF.